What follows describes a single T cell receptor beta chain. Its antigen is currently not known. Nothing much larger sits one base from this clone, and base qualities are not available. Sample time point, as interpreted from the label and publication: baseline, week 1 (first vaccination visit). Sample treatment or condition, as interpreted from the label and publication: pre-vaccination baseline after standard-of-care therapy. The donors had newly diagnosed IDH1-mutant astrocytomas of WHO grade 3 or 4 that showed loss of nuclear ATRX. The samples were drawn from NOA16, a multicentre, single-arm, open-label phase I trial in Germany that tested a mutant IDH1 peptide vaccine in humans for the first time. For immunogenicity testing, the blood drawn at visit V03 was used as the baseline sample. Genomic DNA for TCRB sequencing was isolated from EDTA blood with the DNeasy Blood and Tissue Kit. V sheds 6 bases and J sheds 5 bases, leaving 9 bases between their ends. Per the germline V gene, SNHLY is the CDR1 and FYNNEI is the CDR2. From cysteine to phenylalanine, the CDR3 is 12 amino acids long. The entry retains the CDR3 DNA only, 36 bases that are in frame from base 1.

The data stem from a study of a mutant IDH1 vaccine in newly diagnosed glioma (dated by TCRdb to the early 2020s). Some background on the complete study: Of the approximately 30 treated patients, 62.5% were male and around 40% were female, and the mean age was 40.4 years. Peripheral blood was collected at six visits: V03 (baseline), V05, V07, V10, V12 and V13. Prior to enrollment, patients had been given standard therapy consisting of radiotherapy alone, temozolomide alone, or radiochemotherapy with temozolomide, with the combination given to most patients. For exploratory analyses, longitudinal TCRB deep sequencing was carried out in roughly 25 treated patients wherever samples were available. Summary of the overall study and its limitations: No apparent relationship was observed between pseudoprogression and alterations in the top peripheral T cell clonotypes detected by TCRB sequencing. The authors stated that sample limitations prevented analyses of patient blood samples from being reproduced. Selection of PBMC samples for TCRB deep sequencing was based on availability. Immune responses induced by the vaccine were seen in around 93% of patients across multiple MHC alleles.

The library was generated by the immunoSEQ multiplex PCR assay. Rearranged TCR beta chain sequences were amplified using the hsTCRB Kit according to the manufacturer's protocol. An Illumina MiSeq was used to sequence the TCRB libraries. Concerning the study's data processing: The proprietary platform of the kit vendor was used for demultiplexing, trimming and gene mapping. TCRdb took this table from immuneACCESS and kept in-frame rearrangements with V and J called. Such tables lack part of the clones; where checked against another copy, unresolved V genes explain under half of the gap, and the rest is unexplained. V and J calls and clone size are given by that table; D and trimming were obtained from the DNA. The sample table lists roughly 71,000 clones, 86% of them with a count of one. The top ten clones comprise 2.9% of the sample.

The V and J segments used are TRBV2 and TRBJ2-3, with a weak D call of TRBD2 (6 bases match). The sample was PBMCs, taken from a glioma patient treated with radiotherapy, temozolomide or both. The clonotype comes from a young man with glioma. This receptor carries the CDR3 CASSRGEDTQYF. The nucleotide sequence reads TGTGCCAGCAGCCGCGGGGAAGATACGCAGTATTTT.